Listed below are T cell receptor beta chains from one sample, sequenced in a study of human T cells and chemical hapten exposure. TCRdb re-called the RACE reads through MiXCR, storing one row per CDR3 protein. Among over 100,000 distinct CDR3 sequences, 9.2% were seen once, and the ten largest hold 2.5% to 3.5%. The material was whole blood, obtained in connection with sensitization to the hapten diphenylcyclopropenone (DPC). Receptors were obtained from a woman in her thirties or forties with alopecia areata. Some clones in this sample may be carry-over from other donors' samples. Both conserved end residues are part of each CDR3. D genes are given only for firm matches. The size of a clone is reported for some rows only, either as once, few or many, or as a class for expanded clones.

clone size: -
V gene: TRBV18
J gene: TRBJ2-4
D gene: TRBD2
CDR3 protein: CASSPPTAGTSGGPAKNIQYF
CDR3 DNA: TGTGCCAGCTCACCTCCTACCGCCGGGACTAGCGGGGGTCCAGCCAAAAACATTCAGTACTTC

clone size: many
V gene: TRBV29-1
J gene: TRBJ2-3
D gene: TRBD2
CDR3 protein: CSGRLAGRDTQYF
CDR3 DNA: TGCAGCGGAAGACTAGCGGGGCGAGATACGCAGTATTTT

clone size: -
V gene: TRBV28
J gene: TRBJ2-5
D gene: TRBD2
CDR3 protein: CASSFTASGGETQYF
CDR3 DNA: TGTGCCAGCAGTTTCACCGCTAGCGGGGGAGAGACCCAGTACTTC

clone size: -
V gene: TRBV5-1
J gene: TRBJ2-2
D gene: TRBD1
CDR3 protein: CASFRDRGNTGELFF
CDR3 DNA: TGCGCCAGCTTCCGGGACAGGGGTAACACCGGGGAGCTGTTTTTT

clone size: -
V gene: TRBV10-3
J gene: TRBJ2-7
D gene: -
CDR3 protein: CAISELADEQYF
CDR3 DNA: TGTGCCATCAGTGAGTTGGCAGACGAGCAGTACTTC

clone size: -
V gene: TRBV3-1
J gene: TRBJ1-5
D gene: -
CDR3 protein: CASSLRMGNQPQHF
CDR3 DNA: TGTGCCAGCAGCCTCCGGATGGGTAATCAGCCCCAGCATTTT

clone size: few
V gene: TRBV3-1
J gene: TRBJ2-5
D gene: -
CDR3 protein: CASSQVVETQYF
CDR3 DNA: TGTGCCAGCAGCCAAGTCGTGGAGACCCAGTACTTC

clone size: few
V gene: TRBV4-1
J gene: TRBJ2-1
D gene: TRBD2
CDR3 protein: CASRGTSGGDYEQFF
CDR3 DNA: TGCGCCAGCAGGGGGACTAGCGGGGGGGACTATGAGCAGTTCTTC

clone size: many
V gene: TRBV2
J gene: TRBJ1-3
D gene: TRBD1
CDR3 protein: CASSVQGARLNTIYF
CDR3 DNA: TGTGCCAGCAGTGTACAGGGGGCGCGTCTAAACACCATATATTTT

clone size: -
V gene: TRBV6-6
J gene: TRBJ2-7
D gene: TRBD1
CDR3 protein: CASINRGLGSYEQYF
CDR3 DNA: TGTGCCAGCATTAACAGGGGATTGGGCTCCTACGAGCAGTACTTC

clone size: many
V gene: TRBV18
J gene: TRBJ1-1
D gene: -
CDR3 protein: CASSPLQGEAFF
CDR3 DNA: TGTGCCAGCTCACCGCTGCAGGGTGAAGCTTTCTTT

clone size: many
V gene: TRBV15
J gene: TRBJ2-3
D gene: TRBD2
CDR3 protein: CATSRGGTVAGADTQYF
CDR3 DNA: TGTGCCACCAGCAGAGGGGGTACGGTAGCGGGGGCAGATACGCAGTATTTT

clone size: many
V gene: TRBV27
J gene: TRBJ2-7
D gene: TRBD1
CDR3 protein: CASRQQGLYGYEQYF
CDR3 DNA: TGTGCCAGCAGACAACAGGGGCTCTACGGATACGAGCAGTACTTC

clone size: -
V gene: TRBV6-6
J gene: TRBJ2-2
D gene: -
CDR3 protein: CASIHSRDAGELFF
CDR3 DNA: TGTGCCAGCATCCATAGCCGGGACGCCGGGGAGCTGTTTTTT

clone size: many
V gene: TRBV20-1
J gene: TRBJ1-2
D gene: -
CDR3 protein: CSAKRAQDYGYTF
CDR3 DNA: TGCAGTGCTAAGCGTGCACAGGACTATGGCTACACCTTC

clone size: few
V gene: TRBV4-3
J gene: TRBJ1-1
D gene: -
CDR3 protein: CASSQDSVSEAFF
CDR3 DNA: TGCGCCAGCAGCCAAGATTCAGTATCTGAAGCTTTCTTT

clone size: many
V gene: TRBV29-1
J gene: TRBJ1-2
D gene: -
CDR3 protein: CSVDTNSVIDYGYTF
CDR3 DNA: TGCAGCGTTGACACCAATTCGGTCATAGACTATGGCTACACCTTC

clone size: few
V gene: TRBV27
J gene: TRBJ2-7
D gene: TRBD2
CDR3 protein: CASSFTGGPGYEQYF
CDR3 DNA: TGTGCCAGCAGTTTTACGGGGGGGCCGGGGTACGAGCAGTACTTC

clone size: few
V gene: TRBV7-9
J gene: TRBJ1-1
D gene: -
CDR3 protein: CASSHSGVLNTEAFF
CDR3 DNA: TGTGCCAGCAGCCATAGCGGGGTTCTGAACACTGAAGCTTTCTTT

clone size: -
V gene: TRBV2
J gene: TRBJ1-5
D gene: TRBD1
CDR3 protein: CASTGDRDLRYSNQPQHF
CDR3 DNA: TGTGCCAGCACCGGGGACAGGGACTTAAGATATAGCAATCAGCCCCAGCATTTT

clone size: few
V gene: TRBV5-6
J gene: TRBJ2-1
D gene: TRBD1
CDR3 protein: CASSLRRQGFGEQFF
CDR3 DNA: TGTGCCAGCAGCTTGAGGCGACAGGGGTTCGGTGAGCAGTTCTTC

clone size: -
V gene: TRBV6-2/TRBV6-3
J gene: TRBJ2-1
D gene: TRBD2
CDR3 protein: CASSSHRRGGDNEQFF
CDR3 DNA: TGTGCCAGCAGTTCCCATCGTCGGGGGGGAGACAATGAGCAGTTCTTC

clone size: -
V gene: TRBV12-3/TRBV12-4
J gene: TRBJ2-1
D gene: TRBD1
CDR3 protein: CASSPGQGVVFFRDGYNEQFF
CDR3 DNA: TGTGCCAGCAGCCCGGGACAGGGGGTAGTTTTTTTCCGTGACGGCTACAATGAGCAGTTCTTC

clone size: -
V gene: TRBV30
J gene: TRBJ1-2
D gene: TRBD1
CDR3 protein: CDWSENRGISGYTF
CDR3 DNA: TGTGACTGGAGTGAAAACAGGGGAATTTCTGGCTACACCTTC

clone size: many
V gene: TRBV6-2/TRBV6-3
J gene: TRBJ2-2
D gene: TRBD1
CDR3 protein: CASSTRGTGSTGELFF
CDR3 DNA: TGTGCCAGCAGTACAAGAGGGACAGGGAGTACCGGGGAGCTGTTTTTT

clone size: -
V gene: TRBV29-1
J gene: TRBJ2-2
D gene: -
CDR3 protein: CSAGRPTGELFF
CDR3 DNA: TGCAGCGCCGGACGGCCCACCGGGGAGCTGTTTTTT